The present entry profiles one TCR beta chain with its context. Its antigen is still unknown. This specimen belongs to a study of T cell responses to AZD1222 COVID-19 vaccine. Study-wide results and caveats: Two AZD1222 doses significantly raised spike-specific TCR breadth and depth over controls. Only five or six individuals given AZD1222 were seropositive at baseline. Sampling captured repertoires only after the peak T cell response. White British people made up most donors, females outnumbered males, and clonal diversity was possibly underestimated.

TCRdb's copy holds only in-frame clones and misses some; the assay was immunoSEQ multiplex PCR. The top ten clones hold approximately 5.1% of a sample with 150,000 or so clones, 85% to 90% of them seen once. Material: peripheral blood, obtained on day 0 of MenACWY control vaccination. The receptor comes from an adult in good health.

CDR3 sequence reads: CATSPGTGDYEQYF. The CDR3 coding sequence is TGTGCCACCAGTCCCGGGACAGGGGACTACGAGCAGTACTTC. The chain joins TRBV15 to TRBJ2-7; TRBD1 matches at 10 bases. Germline assignment: CDR1 LNHNV and CDR2 YYDKDF (reference sequence). V gave up 6 bases and J gave up 3 bases; unmatched junction bases: 5. This CDR3 contains 14 residues.